This T cell receptor beta chain was sequenced in a study of cytomegalovirus exposure and HLA in healthy donors. Study context: Per a later analysis, the 666 first-cohort and approximately 120 validation repertoires shared one platform. The study, taken as a whole, reports: The investigators catalogued about 170 TCR beta chains as cytomegalovirus-associated.

The data were produced by immunoSEQ multiplex PCR, yet TCRdb's version contains in-frame clones alone and is incomplete. The sample lists 90,000 to 150,000 clones, around 86% seen once, with roughly 5.3% in the top ten. Per the germline V gene, CDR1 is ENHRY and CDR2 is SYGVKD. The V gene end was trimmed by 4 bases and the J gene end by 0 bases; junction bases not matched to a gene: 3. The CDR3 contains 15 residues. Of note for this clone: Its antigen is unknown.

Sequenced material: PBMCs. The V and J genes are TRBV10-3 and TRBJ1-5; TRBD1 agrees at 7 bases. This sequence was found in a man in his late teens or twenties in good health and CMV-seronegative. CDR3 DNA sequence: TGTGCCATCAGTGGACAGGGATTTAGCAATCAGCCCCAGCATTTT. Translation: CAISGQGFSNQPQHF.